The 32 T cell receptor beta chains in this list originate from one sample, sequenced in a study of Graves' ophthalmopathy and Graves' hyperthyroidism. Amplification of TCR beta CDR3 regions used RNA transcripts. An opening RT-PCR round employed HTBI primers and preceded a second-round multiplex PCR. TCRdb called the multiplex PCR reads again in MiXCR, with one record for every CDR3 protein. This sample has about 1.1 million distinct CDR3 sequences, with roughly 35% found just once. Input material: peripheral blood or thyroid tissue (not recorded which). The receptors stem from an adult man with Graves' hyperthyroidism.

This clonotype was counted at least ten times. The chain joins TRBV29-1 to TRBJ1-1, with D possibly being TRBD1 (5 bases). Trimming removed 6 bases from V and 4 bases from J, with 15 bases in between. There are 13 residues in the CDR3. Germline lookup yields CDR1 SQVTM and CDR2 ANQGSEA. The DNA of the CDR3 is TGCAGCGTCCAAGGGGTTATGGTCACTGAAGCTTTCTTT. This sequence encodes CSVQGVMVTEAFF.

This clonotype has a count of ten or more. This chain uses TRBV28 with TRBJ1-2, with no clear D. V was trimmed by 6 bases and J by 7 bases, leaving 9 bases between them. The CDR3 runs to 11 residues. Germline V gives CDR1 MDHEN, CDR2 SYDVKM. DNA for the CDR3: TGTGCCAGCAGCTTTGGATCTGGCTACACCTTC. Its translation is CASSFGSGYTF.

There are a few counts of this clonotype. This sequence joins TRBV4-3 and TRBJ1-5; no clear D. This CDR3 contains 16 residues. Germline CDR1 reads LGHNA; CDR2 reads YSLEER. V lost 4 bases and J 5 bases, leaving 18 bases between the germline ends. The CDR3 here is CASSRSVSPEDQPQHF. The CDR3, as DNA: TGCGCCAGCAGCCGTTCTGTATCGCCAGAAGATCAGCCCCAGCATTTT.

The chain carries TRBV10-3 and TRBJ2-2; D is uncertain. CDR1 is ENHRY and CDR2 is SYGVKD in the germline V gene. The V gene lost 2 bases and the J gene lost 9 bases, with 1 base spanning the gap. This CDR3 is built from 10 residues. The CDR3 DNA follows: TGTGCCATCAGTGAGCGGGAGCTGTTTTTT. Translating it yields CAISERELFF.

About this clonotype itself: The CDR3 end shows no conserved phenylalanine or tryptophan, and so a read error is likely. V gene TRBV29-1 combines with J gene TRBJ1-1; D gene uncertain. V gave up 4 bases and J gave up 3 bases, with 12 bases separating them. Germline V gene lookup returns CDR1 SQVTM and CDR2 ANQGSEA. CDR3 size: 13 residues. CDR3 nucleotides: TGCAGCGTTGGATCCGGCAGACACACTGAAGCTTTCCTT. This encodes CSVGSGRHTEAFL.

This clonotype has ten or more counts. V gene TRBV7-2 combines with J gene TRBJ2-5; D is unresolved. The CDR3 has 14 amino acids. Looked up from germline, CDR1 is SGHTA and CDR2 is FQGNSA. V was clipped by 7 bases and J by 5 bases, with 17 bases between them. The CDR3 DNA is TGTGCCAGCACCCTTTGGGGTAGGGATGAGACCCAGTACTTC. Its protein product is CASTLWGRDETQYF.

This clonotype appeared many times. The chain couples TRBV20-1 to TRBJ1-6; D uncertain. The germline V gene encodes CDR1 DFQATT and CDR2 SNEGSKA (reference sequence). Trimming removed 4 bases from V and 7 bases from J, with 11 bases in between. The CDR3 spans 13 residues. CDR3 in DNA: TGCAGTGCTACCGGGCTCACGAATTCACCCCTCCACTTT. Translation: CSATGLTNSPLHF.

This clonotype was seen at least ten times. The gene calls are TRBV10-3 and TRBJ1-1, with D possibly being TRBD1 (6 bases). CDR3 length: 16 amino acids. CDR1 is ENHRY, CDR2 SYGVKD, per germline. V lost 0 bases, J lost 0 bases, and 11 bases lay in between. As DNA, the CDR3 is TGTGCCATCAGTGAGTCTCAGGGGCGCATGAACACTGAAGCTTTCTTT. Its translation: CAISESQGRMNTEAFF.

In this sample, this clonotype turned up many times. V usage is TRBV10-3 and J usage is TRBJ1-5, with D uncertain. The germline gives CDR1 ENHRY, CDR2 SYGVKD. The ends were cut back, 5 bases at V and 5 bases at J, with 10 bases in the middle. The length of the CDR3 is 13 residues. The CDR3 is CAISINWDQPQHF. In nucleotides, the CDR3 is TGTGCCATCAGTATCAACTGGGATCAGCCCCAGCATTTT.

With regard to this clonotype: A much larger clone differs from this one at a single base, so this may be a read error. V usage is TRBV7-2 and J usage is TRBJ1-1; D is undetermined. The germline gives CDR1 SGHTA, CDR2 FQGNSA. CDR3 size: 14 residues. With 3 bases removed from V and 3 bases from J, the gap between germline ends came to 11 bases. This CDR3 is CASSFLELDTEAFF. CDR3 in DNA: TGTGCCAGCAGCTTCCTCGAATTGGACACTGAAGCTTTCTTT.

A remark on this clonotype: A much larger clone sits a single nucleotide away, making a read error possible. The rearrangement joins TRBV7-2 to TRBJ1-6; possible D gene TRBD1, 5 bases. Germline loops: CDR1 SGHTA, CDR2 FQGNSA. V was trimmed by 5 bases and J by 9 bases, leaving 17 bases between them. The CDR3 length is 15 residues. The CDR3 loop is CASSPGWGAGSPLHF. The CDR3 DNA sequence: TGTGCCAGCAGCCCAGGGTGGGGCGCGGGTTCACCCCTCCACTTT.

The chain couples TRBV12-3 or TRBV12-4 to TRBJ2-2, with D possibly TRBD2 on 6 matching bases. V shed 10 bases and J shed 7 bases, with 16 bases lying between them. This CDR3 spans 13 amino acids. CDR3: CATEQGAGGELFF. As DNA, the CDR3 is TGTGCCACCGAGCAGGGAGCGGGCGGGGAGCTGTTTTTT.

V gene TRBV5-1 combines with J gene TRBJ2-2; D might be TRBD1 (6 bases). Germline CDR1 is SGHRS and CDR2 is YFSETQ. The V gene lost 0 bases and the J gene lost 4 bases, with 10 bases spanning the gap. The CDR3 extends over 15 amino acids. The CDR3 sequence: CASSLEGGSTGELFF. CDR3 bases: TGCGCCAGCAGCTTGGAAGGGGGAAGCACCGGGGAGCTGTTTTTT. Full variable domain (missing parts from reference TRBV5-1 and TRBJ2-2): KAGVTQTPRYLIKTRGQQVTLSCSPISGHRSVSWYQQTPGQGLQFLFEYFSETQRNKGNFPGRFSGRQFSNSRSEMNVSTLELGDSALYLCASSLEGGSTGELFFGEGSRLTVL.

This clonotype was seen a few times. This chain joins TRBV20-1 and TRBJ2-7, with D unclear. The CDR3 is 15 amino acids. V was pared by 1 base and J by 3 bases, with 16 bases between. Germline CDR1 and CDR2: DFQATT and SNEGSKA (reference sequence). The CDR3 nucleotides are TGCAGTGCTAGAGTATTTAGGGTAGCCGACTACGAGCAGTACTTC. This translates into CSARVFRVADYEQYF.

Points on this clonotype: The conserved phenylalanine or tryptophan normally closing the CDR3 is absent here, so this likely arose from a read error. The rearrangement links TRBV10-3 to TRBJ1-1; D is undetermined. V was clipped by 10 bases and J by 6 bases, with 6 bases between them. Germline CDR1 reads ENHRY; CDR2 reads SYGVKD. This CDR3 is 9 amino acids long. The CDR3 DNA reads TGTGCCAGCAGCTCTGAAGCTTTCTCT. Protein product: CASSSEAFS.

The genes are TRBV3-1 and TRBJ1-2; D remains ambiguous. The germline V gene has CDR1 LGHDT and CDR2 YNNKEL (reference sequence). Trimming left V 4 bases short and J 6 bases short, with 12 bases between. The CDR3 is 13 residues long. DNA for the CDR3: TGTGCCAGCAGCCGCAACCTGGCGGATGGCTACACCTTC. Its translation is CASSRNLADGYTF. The full variable domain, completed using reference TRBV3-1 and TRBJ1-2, is DTAVSQTPKYLVTQMGNDKSIKCEQNLGHDTMYWYKQDSKKFLKIMFSYNNKELIINETVPNRFSPKSPDKAHLNLHINSLELGDSAVYFCASSRNLADGYTFGSGTRLTVV.

This clonotype appeared many times. The chain carries TRBV19 and TRBJ1-2; 7 bases match TRBD1. Germline V gene lookup returns CDR1 LNHDA and CDR2 SQIVND (reference sequence). The CDR3 length is 16 residues. J was trimmed by 4 bases and V by 5 bases; bases with no gene match: 13. CDR3 nucleotides: TGTGCCAGTAGTCCAACCCTTCCGACAGGGACCTATGGCTACACCTTC. This codes for CASSPTLPTGTYGYTF.

V and J are TRBV12-3 or TRBV12-4 and TRBJ1-5; D gene uncertain. The germline V and J ends were trimmed by 6 bases and 6 bases, with 15 bases remaining between them. This CDR3 has 14 amino acids. CDR3 amino acids: CASSSDRTAQPQHF. DNA of the CDR3: TGTGCCAGCAGCTCCGACCGCACGGCTCAGCCCCAGCATTTT.

In its sample, this clonotype was seen a few times. The V call is TRBV20-1, the J call TRBJ2-7; perhaps D is TRBD1 or TRBD2 (6 bases each). CDR3 length equals 17 residues. Per germline, CDR1 DFQATT and CDR2 SNEGSKA (reference sequence). Trimming took 3 bases from V and 3 from J, leaving 24 bases between them. The CDR3 sequence: CSASGGMTVVGIYEQYF. The CDR3 DNA reads TGCAGTGCTAGCGGGGGCATGACAGTAGTCGGGATCTACGAGCAGTACTTC.

This clonotype has a handful of counts. This chain connects TRBV2 to TRBJ1-1, with TRBD1 matching 9 bases. The junction had 8 bases not matched to a gene; V was cut back by 4 bases and J by 2 bases. CDR3 length equals 16 residues. The V gene's germline CDR1 is SNHLY and CDR2 FYNNEI. The CDR3 DNA follows: TGTGCCAGCAGTGGGGACAGGGTATATCCCAACACTGAAGCTTTCTTT. Translated, it gives CASSGDRVYPNTEAFF. Full variable domain (remainder filled in from reference TRBV2 and TRBJ1-1): EPEVTQTPSHQVTQMGQEVILRCVPISNHLYFYWYRQILGQKVEFLVSFYNNEISEKSEIFDDQFSVERPDGSNFTLKIRSTKLEDSAMYFCASSGDRVYPNTEAFFGQGTRLTVV.

A word on this clonotype: A much larger clone lies one base from this, so it may be a read error. CDR3 in DNA: TGTGCCAGCAGCTTAGATCTGGCTAGCTACGGGCAGTACTTC. Protein sequence: CASSLDLASYGQYF. The chain is built from TRBV11-2 and TRBJ2-7; tentatively, D is TRBD2 (5 bases). The germline V gene encodes CDR1 SGHAT and CDR2 FQNNGV. This CDR3 contains 14 residues.

This clonotype was detected only a few times. This chain uses TRBV5-1 with TRBJ2-3; no firm D call. Germline loops: CDR1 SGHRS, CDR2 YFSETQ. V was pared by 0 bases and J by 2 bases, with 7 bases between. CDR3 length: 14 residues. CDR3 amino acids: CASSLETPTDTQYF. The CDR3, as DNA: TGCGCCAGCAGCTTGGAGACTCCCACAGATACGCAGTATTTT.

This clonotype has just a few counts. The V gene is TRBV13, the J gene TRBJ1-4; D unclear. The CDR3 has 12 amino acids. Germline-derived CDR1 and CDR2 are PRHDT and FYEKMQ (reference sequence). Between the trimmed V and J ends, which lost 7 bases and 8 bases, there was a span of 11 bases. The CDR3 loop reads CASNSAGEKLFF. The CDR3 nucleotides read TGTGCCAGCAACTCGGCAGGAGAAAAACTGTTTTTT.

In its sample, this clonotype was seen many times. CDR3 DNA sequence: TGTGCCAGCAGTGATGAAGAGACCCAGTACTTC. Translated: CASSDEETQYF. The chain is built from TRBV12-3 or TRBV12-4 and TRBJ2-5; D unclear. V gave up 5 bases and J gave up 3 bases, with 4 bases separating them. The CDR3 has 11 amino acids.

The chain uses TRBV2 and TRBJ2-3; the D is unclear. Germline V lookup: CDR1 SNHLY, CDR2 FYNNEI. The CDR3 is 13 amino acids. V lost 4 bases, J lost 3 bases, and 8 bases lay in between. CDR3 protein: CASSVVGTDTQYF. CDR3 DNA: TGTGCCAGCAGTGTCGTAGGGACAGATACGCAGTATTTT. Full variable domain (rest looked up from reference TRBV2 and TRBJ2-3): EPEVTQTPSHQVTQMGQEVILRCVPISNHLYFYWYRQILGQKVEFLVSFYNNEISEKSEIFDDQFSVERPDGSNFTLKIRSTKLEDSAMYFCASSVVGTDTQYFGPGTRLTVL.

The table lists this clonotype with a few counts. The chain recombines TRBV19 with TRBJ1-1, with D possibly being TRBD1 (6 bases). V lost 5 bases and J 4 bases, leaving 11 bases between the germline ends. Germline V CDR1 and CDR2: LNHDA, SQIVND (reference sequence). The CDR3 sequence is 13 residues long. CDR3 DNA: TGTGCCAGTAGTTCAGGGGTGGTCACTGAAGCTTTCTTT. Translating gives CASSSGVVTEAFF.

The chain recombines TRBV6-5 with TRBJ1-5; 7 bases fit TRBD1. Germline V gene data show CDR1 as MNHEY and CDR2 as SVGAGI. The CDR3 is 15 residues long. With V trimmed by 8 bases and J by 3 bases, 10 bases remained unmatched. The CDR3 region is CASGRTTGFNQPQHF. The CDR3 region has the DNA TGTGCCAGCGGAAGGACGACAGGGTTCAATCAGCCCCAGCATTTT.

V is TRBV5-1 and J is TRBJ1-2; D might be TRBD1 (6 bases). Between the trimmed V and J ends, which lost 3 bases and 3 bases, there was a span of 18 bases. Looked up from germline, CDR1 is SGHRS and CDR2 is YFSETQ. The CDR3 is made up of 16 amino acids. The CDR3 spells CASSSGGSPRDYGYTF. CDR3 nucleotide sequence: TGCGCCAGCAGCTCCGGGGGCTCACCTCGGGACTATGGCTACACCTTC.

This chain connects TRBV20-1 to TRBJ2-7, with a weak D call TRBD1 (6 bases). The CDR3 runs 11 residues. The germline gives CDR1 DFQATT, CDR2 SNEGSKA (reference sequence). The V and J ends lost 6 bases and 4 bases respectively, with 10 bases between them. CDR3 bases: TGCAGTGCCGAGACAGGTTACGAGCAGTACTTC. Protein sequence: CSAETGYEQYF.

This clonotype occurred many times. The chain links TRBV7-9 to TRBJ2-6; D not certain. The CDR3 covers 16 residues. The V end was cut by 5 bases, the J end by 0 bases, with 11 bases between. The germline CDR1 and CDR2 sequences are SEHNR and FQNEAQ (reference sequence). CDR3 in amino acids: CASSGMGFSGANVLTF. In DNA form, the CDR3 reads TGTGCCAGCAGCGGAATGGGGTTCTCTGGGGCCAACGTCCTGACTTTC.

This clonotype was found many times. The chain combines TRBV11-2 with TRBJ1-2; D possibly corresponds to TRBD1 (6 bases). Germline V gene data show CDR1 as SGHAT and CDR2 as FQNNGV. The CDR3 is 15 residues long. Between the trimmed V and J ends, which lost 3 bases and 6 bases, there was a span of 17 bases. The CDR3 loop is CASSFSTGRFDGYTF. CDR3 nucleotides: TGTGCCAGCAGCTTCAGTACAGGGAGGTTCGATGGCTACACCTTC.

This clonotype has more than one count but fewer than ten. The chain links TRBV5-1 to TRBJ2-7, with D perhaps TRBD1 (6 bases). Between the trimmed V and J ends, which lost 4 bases and 6 bases, there was a span of 23 bases. The CDR3 has 16 residues. Germline CDR1 is SGHRS and CDR2 is YFSETQ. CDR3 nucleotide sequence: TGCGCCAGCAGCACACAACAGGGTAATCGGCCGCGCGAGCAGTACTTC. Its protein product is CASSTQQGNRPREQYF.